Reported below is one T cell receptor (beta chain). What it recognizes is unknown. The sample originates from a study of OX40 agonist ivuxolimab in advanced cancers. Findings and caveats of the study: More expanded clones were found, on average, in CD8+ than in CD4+ T cells.

Profiling relied on immunoSEQ multiplex PCR, and the TCRdb table lists in-frame clones only, not all of them. In the table there are approximately 68,000 clones, 85% to 90% of which are singletons. The germline CDR1 and CDR2 sequences are ENHRY and SYGVKD. The V end was cut by 7 bases, the J end by 3 bases, with 15 bases between. The CDR3 has 14 residues. This TCR came from an adult with an advanced solid tumor such as melanoma, head and neck, liver or kidney cancer. The specimen was CD4+ or CD8+ T cells sorted from blood, collected in a trial of the OX40 agonist ivuxolimab. The V and J genes are TRBV10-3 and TRBJ1-2; possibly TRBD1 for D (6 bases). The DNA of the CDR3 is TGTGCCATCACCACCCAGCCAGGGGACTATGGCTACACCTTC. Translating it yields CAITTQPGDYGYTF.